The count of the clone carrying this T cell receptor (beta chain) is one. The sample is drawn from a study of blood T cell repertoires in COVID-19. Study summary: The samples span acute and convalescent COVID-19 from the United States, Italy and Spain. T cells, B-cell-depleted T cells, or PBMCs provided the cDNA or gDNA that served as material.

Authors' analysis steps: Amplification from reference gene primers served as the basis for estimated nucleated cell counts. Repertoires were generated with immunoSEQ multiplex PCR, while TCRdb's copy carries only in-frame clones and drops some. The V and J calls and clone size were taken over from that table, and D and trimming were inferred from the DNA. The data contain 88,000 or so clones, 86% of them singletons. The germline V gene encodes CDR1 SGHRS and CDR2 YFSETQ. There are 15 residues in the CDR3. The J segment lost 6 bases and the V segment lost 3 bases, leaving 8 bases of the junction unmatched.

The rearrangement joins TRBV5-1 to TRBJ2-2, with TRBD2 identical over 7 bases. The TCR comes from a man between 60 and 75 years old with acute or convalescent COVID-19. Input material: peripheral blood. The CDR3 coding sequence is TGCGCCAGCAGCTCCCTGACTAGCCAAGCCGGGGAGCTGTTTTTT. Translation gives CASSSLTSQAGELFF.